A single sample is the source of the 13 T cell receptor beta chains below, sequenced in a study of T-cell reconstitution after alpha-beta-depleted transplantation in children. The TCRbeta library incorporated unique molecular identifiers. In TCRdb, the PCR reads were re-called with MiXCR into one record per CDR3 protein. Of approximately 510,000 distinct CDR3 sequences in the sample, around 16% are singletons; the top ten hold about 3.1%. The material sequenced was PBMCs from the stem cell graft donor, taken from the stem cell graft. Receptors were obtained from a human donor who donated a stem cell graft to a child with acute lymphoblastic leukemia.

This clonotype was seen a handful of times. The chain combines TRBV7-3 with TRBJ2-2, with D perhaps matching TRBD1 or TRBD2 (6 bases each). This CDR3 spans 17 amino acids. Looked up from germline, CDR1 is SGHTA and CDR2 is FQGTGA. V lost 5 bases and J lost 0, with 16 bases in between. CDR3 sequence reads: CASSKGGGSPNTGELFF. The CDR3 DNA sequence: TGTGCCAGCAGCAAAGGAGGGGGGTCCCCGAACACCGGGGAGCTGTTTTTT.

The genes are TRBV5-6 and TRBJ2-1; D is perhaps TRBD1 (5 bases). Trimming left V 1 base short and J 6 bases short, with 8 bases between. Germline-derived CDR1 and CDR2 are SGHDT and YYEEEE. This CDR3 is built from 13 residues. CDR3 in amino acids: CASSLRRANEQFF. The CDR3 coding sequence is TGTGCCAGCAGCTTGCGCAGGGCCAATGAGCAGTTCTTC.

The chain couples TRBV20-1 to TRBJ1-2; TRBD1 matches 8 bases. With 0 bases clipped from V and 2 bases from J, the junction kept 5 bases outside the gene matches. Germline V lookup: CDR1 DFQATT, CDR2 SNEGSKA (reference sequence). The CDR3 is 15 amino acids. CDR3: CSARDRYRGNYGYTF. Written as DNA, the CDR3 is TGCAGTGCTAGAGATCGGTACAGGGGGAACTATGGCTACACCTTC.

The chain uses TRBV29-1 and TRBJ2-1, with unresolved D. CDR3 size: 11 residues. Trimming took 5 bases from V and 3 from J, leaving 5 bases between them. Germline CDR1 reads SQVTM; CDR2 reads ANQGSEA. The CDR3 protein is CSVPGYNEQFF. In DNA form, the CDR3 reads TGCAGCGTTCCGGGCTACAATGAGCAGTTCTTC.

This clonotype was counted only a few times. The CDR3 reads CASSLAQGNRHEQYF. CDR3 nucleotide sequence: TGTGCCAGCAGTTTAGCTCAGGGAAATCGCCACGAGCAGTACTTC. The rearrangement uses TRBV12-3 or TRBV12-4 and TRBJ2-7; a possible D gene is TRBD1 (5 bases). The CDR3 length is 15 residues. The V gene lost 0 bases and the J gene lost 5 bases, with 14 bases spanning the gap.

This clonotype was seen only a few times. V usage is TRBV5-1 and J usage is TRBJ2-5; the D gene is possibly TRBD2 (5 bases). V lost 6 bases, J lost 7 bases, and 16 bases lay in between. Germline CDR1 and CDR2: SGHRS and YFSETQ. CDR3 length equals 13 residues. CDR3 loop: CASTTTREGTQYF. The DNA for the CDR3 is TGCGCCAGCACTACCACCCGAGAGGGGACCCAGTACTTC.

This clonotype has a handful of counts. This chain uses TRBV28 with TRBJ2-7, with 12 nucleotides matching TRBD1. Germline V CDR1 and CDR2: MDHEN, SYDVKM. The V segment lost 8 bases and the J segment 3 bases; nucleotides outside the gene matches: 8. This CDR3 spans 15 amino acids. CDR3 bases: TGTGCCAGCCTAGGCAGGGACAGGGGGCACTACGAGCAGTACTTC. It translates to CASLGRDRGHYEQYF.

There are a few counts of this clonotype. This chain joins TRBV6-1 and TRBJ2-1; maybe TRBD1 (6 bases). Trimming shortened V by 6 bases and J by 4 bases, and 25 bases separated the two germline ends. This CDR3 has 18 amino acids. CDR1 is MNHNS and CDR2 is SASEGT in the germline V gene. The CDR3, as DNA: TGTGCCAGCAGGCTAAAACCTACAGGGTGGTGGGAGTACAATGAGCAGTTCTTC. It codes for CASRLKPTGWWEYNEQFF.

The V gene is TRBV7-3, the J gene TRBJ1-1; 7 positions agree with TRBD1. The CDR3 is 16 amino acids. Trimming cost V 7 bases and J 6 bases; bases outside gene matches: 17. Germline V lookup: CDR1 SGHTA, CDR2 FQGTGA. CDR3: CASTLLTGQEFAEAFF. The CDR3 coding sequence is TGTGCCAGCACCCTTTTGACAGGGCAAGAGTTCGCTGAAGCTTTCTTT.

The rearrangement links TRBV27 to TRBJ1-5; TRBD1 matches 8 bases. Germline CDR1 is MNHEY and CDR2 is SMNVEV (reference sequence). The CDR3 runs to 16 residues. Trimming took 6 bases from V and 2 from J; bases not matched to a gene: 9. Written as DNA, the CDR3 is TGTGCCAGCAGCAGGACGACAGGGGCTGGCAATCAGCCCCAGCATTTT. Its translation: CASSRTTGAGNQPQHF.

J is TRBJ1-1 and V is TRBV12-3 or TRBV12-4, with D perhaps TRBD1 (6 bases). With 5 bases removed from V and 0 bases from J, the gap between germline ends came to 10 bases. The CDR3 is 14 amino acids. CDR3 DNA: TGTGCCAGCAGTACAGGGATTATGAACACTGAAGCTTTCTTT. It codes for CASSTGIMNTEAFF.

The chain has TRBV5-1 and TRBJ2-1, with TRBD2 matching 7 bases. This CDR3 comprises 13 residues. The V gene end was trimmed by 0 bases and the J gene end by 15 bases; junction bases not matched to a gene: 9. Per the germline V gene, CDR1 is SGHRS and CDR2 is YFSETQ. The CDR3: CASSLGKFREGFF. The CDR3 DNA follows: TGCGCCAGCAGCTTGGGAAAGTTCAGGGAGGGGTTCTTC.

This clonotype was counted at least ten times. The chain links TRBV5-1 to TRBJ1-1; 8 nucleotides line up with TRBD1. J lost 1 base, V lost 1 base, and 3 bases had no gene match. Looked up from germline, CDR1 is SGHRS and CDR2 is YFSETQ. This CDR3 has 15 residues. CDR3 loop: CASSLTGTGNTEAFF. DNA for the CDR3: TGCGCCAGCAGCTTGACCGGGACAGGGAACACTGAAGCTTTCTTT.